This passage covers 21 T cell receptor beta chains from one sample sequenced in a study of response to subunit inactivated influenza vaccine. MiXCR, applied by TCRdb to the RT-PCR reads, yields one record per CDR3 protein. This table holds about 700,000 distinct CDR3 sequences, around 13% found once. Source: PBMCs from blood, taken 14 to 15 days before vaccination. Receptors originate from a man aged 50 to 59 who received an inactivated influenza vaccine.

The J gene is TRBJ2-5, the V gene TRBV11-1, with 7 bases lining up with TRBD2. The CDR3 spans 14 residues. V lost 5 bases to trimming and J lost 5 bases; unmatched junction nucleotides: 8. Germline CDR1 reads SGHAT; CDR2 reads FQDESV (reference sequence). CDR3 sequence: CASSRYGLDETQYF. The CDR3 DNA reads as TGTGCCAGCAGCCGATACGGACTAGATGAGACCCAGTACTTC.

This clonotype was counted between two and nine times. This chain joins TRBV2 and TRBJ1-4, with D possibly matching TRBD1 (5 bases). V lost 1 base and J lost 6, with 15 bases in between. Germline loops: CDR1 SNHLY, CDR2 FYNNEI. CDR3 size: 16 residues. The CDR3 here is CASSEDKDNSDEKLFF. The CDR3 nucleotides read TGTGCCAGCAGTGAAGACAAGGACAATTCTGATGAAAAACTGTTTTTT.

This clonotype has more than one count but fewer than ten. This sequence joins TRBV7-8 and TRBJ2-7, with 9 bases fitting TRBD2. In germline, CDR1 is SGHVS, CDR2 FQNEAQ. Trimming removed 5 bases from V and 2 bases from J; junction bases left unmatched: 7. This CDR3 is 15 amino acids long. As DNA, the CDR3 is TGTGCCAGCAGCCAGGGGCTAGCGGGAACCTACGAGCAGTACTTC. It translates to CASSQGLAGTYEQYF.

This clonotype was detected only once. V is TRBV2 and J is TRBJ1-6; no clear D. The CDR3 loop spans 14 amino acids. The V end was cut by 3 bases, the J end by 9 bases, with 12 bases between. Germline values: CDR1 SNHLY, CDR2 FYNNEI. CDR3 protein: CASSDRMRGSPLHF. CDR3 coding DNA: TGTGCCAGCAGTGACCGGATGCGCGGTTCACCCCTCCACTTT.

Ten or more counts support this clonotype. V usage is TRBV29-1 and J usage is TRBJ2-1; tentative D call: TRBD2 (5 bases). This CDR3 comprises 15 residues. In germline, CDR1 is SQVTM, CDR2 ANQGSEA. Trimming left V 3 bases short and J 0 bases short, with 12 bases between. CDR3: CSVDAHGVSYNEQFF. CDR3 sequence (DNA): TGCAGCGTTGATGCTCACGGGGTCTCCTACAATGAGCAGTTCTTC.

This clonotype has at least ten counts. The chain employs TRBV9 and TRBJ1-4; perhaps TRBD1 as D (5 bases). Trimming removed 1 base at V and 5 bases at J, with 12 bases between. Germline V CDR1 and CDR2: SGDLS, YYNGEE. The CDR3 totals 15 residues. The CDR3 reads CASSVMGRGNEKLFF. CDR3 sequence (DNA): TGTGCCAGCAGCGTAATGGGGCGTGGGAATGAAAAACTGTTTTTT.

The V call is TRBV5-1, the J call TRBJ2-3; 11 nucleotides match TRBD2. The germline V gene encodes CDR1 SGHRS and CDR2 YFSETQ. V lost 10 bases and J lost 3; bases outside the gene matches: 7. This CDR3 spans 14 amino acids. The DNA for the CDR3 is TGCGCCCGCGCTAGCGGGGGGTCGACAGATACGCAGTATTTT. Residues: CARASGGSTDTQYF. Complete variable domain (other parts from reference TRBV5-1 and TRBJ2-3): KAGVTQTPRYLIKTRGQQVTLSCSPISGHRSVSWYQQTPGQGLQFLFEYFSETQRNKGNFPGRFSGRQFSNSRSEMNVSTLELGDSALYLCARASGGSTDTQYFGPGTRLTVL.

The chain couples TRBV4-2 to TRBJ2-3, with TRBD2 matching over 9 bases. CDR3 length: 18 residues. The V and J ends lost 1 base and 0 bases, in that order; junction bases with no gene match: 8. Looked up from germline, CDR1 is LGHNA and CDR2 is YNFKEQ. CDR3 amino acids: CASSQGTSATPSTDTQYF. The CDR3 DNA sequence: TGTGCCAGCAGCCAAGGGACTAGCGCAACGCCTAGCACAGATACGCAGTATTTT.

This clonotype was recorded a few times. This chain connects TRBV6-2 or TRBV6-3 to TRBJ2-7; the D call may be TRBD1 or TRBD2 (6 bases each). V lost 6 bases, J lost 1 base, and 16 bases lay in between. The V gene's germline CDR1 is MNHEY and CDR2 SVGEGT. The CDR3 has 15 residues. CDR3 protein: CASRPGAFGSYEQYF. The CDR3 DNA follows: TGTGCCAGCAGGCCGGGGGCCTTCGGGTCCTACGAGCAGTACTTC.

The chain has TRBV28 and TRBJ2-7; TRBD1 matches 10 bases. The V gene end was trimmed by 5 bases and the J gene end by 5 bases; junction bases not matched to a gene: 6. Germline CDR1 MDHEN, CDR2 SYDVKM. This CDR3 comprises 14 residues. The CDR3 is CASSPPGTGDEQYF. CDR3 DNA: TGTGCCAGCAGTCCACCCGGGACAGGGGACGAGCAGTACTTC. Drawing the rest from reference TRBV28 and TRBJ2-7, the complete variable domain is DVKVTQSSRYLVKRTGEKVFLECVQDMDHENMFWYRQDPGLGLRLIYFSYDVKMKEKGDIPEGYSVSREKKERFSLILESASTNQTSMYLCASSPPGTGDEQYFGPGTRLTVT.

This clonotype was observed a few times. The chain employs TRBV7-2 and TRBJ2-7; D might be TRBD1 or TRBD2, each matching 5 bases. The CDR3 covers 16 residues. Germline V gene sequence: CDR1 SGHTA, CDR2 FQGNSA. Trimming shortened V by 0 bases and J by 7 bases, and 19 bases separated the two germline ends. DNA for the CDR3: TGTGCCAGCAGCTTAGCGCAGGGAGCCGATTTGGGGGAGCAGTACTTC. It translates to CASSLAQGADLGEQYF.

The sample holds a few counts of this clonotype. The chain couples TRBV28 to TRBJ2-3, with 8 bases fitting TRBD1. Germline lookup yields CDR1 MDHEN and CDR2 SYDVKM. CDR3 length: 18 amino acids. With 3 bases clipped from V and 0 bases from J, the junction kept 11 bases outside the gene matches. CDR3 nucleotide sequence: TGTGCCAGCAGTTTTTCTCCCGTCGGGACAGGAAGCACAGATACGCAGTATTTT. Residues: CASSFSPVGTGSTDTQYF.

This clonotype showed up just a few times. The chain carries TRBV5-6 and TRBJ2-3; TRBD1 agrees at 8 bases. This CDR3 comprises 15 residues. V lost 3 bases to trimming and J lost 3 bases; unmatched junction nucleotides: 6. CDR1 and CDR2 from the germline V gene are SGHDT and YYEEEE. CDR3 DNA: TGTGCCAGCAGCTATGATCGGACAGGGACAGATACGCAGTATTTT. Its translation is CASSYDRTGTDTQYF.

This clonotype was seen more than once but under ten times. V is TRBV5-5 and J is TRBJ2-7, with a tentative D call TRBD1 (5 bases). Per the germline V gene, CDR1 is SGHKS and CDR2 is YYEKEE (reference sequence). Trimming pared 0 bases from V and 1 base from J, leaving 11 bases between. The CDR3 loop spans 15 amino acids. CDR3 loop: CASSLGQGVSYEQYF. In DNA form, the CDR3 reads TGTGCCAGCAGCTTGGGGCAGGGTGTTTCCTACGAGCAGTACTTC.

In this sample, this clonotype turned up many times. The CDR3 nucleotides are TGTGCCAGCAGTTACTCGGGGGCATCCTACAATGAGCAGTTCTTC. It encodes CASSYSGASYNEQFF. V is TRBV6-5 and J is TRBJ2-1; possibly TRBD1 for D (6 bases). V gave up 0 bases and J gave up 1 base, with 7 bases separating them. There are 15 residues in the CDR3. Germline CDR1 reads MNHEY; CDR2 reads SVGAGI.

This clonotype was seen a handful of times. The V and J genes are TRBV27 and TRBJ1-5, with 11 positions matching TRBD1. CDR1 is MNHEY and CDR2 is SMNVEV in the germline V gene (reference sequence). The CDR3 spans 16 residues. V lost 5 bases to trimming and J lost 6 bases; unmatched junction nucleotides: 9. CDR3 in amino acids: CASSPLGTGGGQPQHF. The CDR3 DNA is TGTGCCAGCAGTCCACTCGGGACAGGGGGGGGTCAGCCCCAGCATTTT.

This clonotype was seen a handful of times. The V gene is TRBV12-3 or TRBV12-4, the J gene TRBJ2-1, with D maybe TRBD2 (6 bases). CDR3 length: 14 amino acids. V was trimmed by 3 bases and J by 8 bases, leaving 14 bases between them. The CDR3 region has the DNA TGTGCCAGCAGTTTCAATCCCGGGAGTTATGAGCAGTTCTTC. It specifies CASSFNPGSYEQFF.

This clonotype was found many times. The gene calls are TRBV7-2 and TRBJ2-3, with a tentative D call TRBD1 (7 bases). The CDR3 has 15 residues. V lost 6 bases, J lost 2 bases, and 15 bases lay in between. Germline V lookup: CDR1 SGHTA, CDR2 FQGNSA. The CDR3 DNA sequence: TGTGCCAGCAGATCCACAGGGGAGGTCACAGATACGCAGTATTTT. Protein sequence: CASRSTGEVTDTQYF.

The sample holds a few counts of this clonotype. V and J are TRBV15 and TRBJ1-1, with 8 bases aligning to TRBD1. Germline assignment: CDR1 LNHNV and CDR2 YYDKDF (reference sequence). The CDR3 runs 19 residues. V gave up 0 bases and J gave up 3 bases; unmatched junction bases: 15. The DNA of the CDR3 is TGTGCCACCAGCAGAGATCTTCTACGGCGACAGGGGTTTGACACTGAAGCTTTCTTT. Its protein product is CATSRDLLRRQGFDTEAFF.

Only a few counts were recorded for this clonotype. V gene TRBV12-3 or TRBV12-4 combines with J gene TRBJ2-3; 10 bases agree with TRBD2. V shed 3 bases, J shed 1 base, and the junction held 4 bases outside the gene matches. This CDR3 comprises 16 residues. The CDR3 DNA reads TGTGCCAGCAGTTTTAGCGGGAGGATGGGCACAGATACGCAGTATTTT. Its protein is CASSFSGRMGTDTQYF.

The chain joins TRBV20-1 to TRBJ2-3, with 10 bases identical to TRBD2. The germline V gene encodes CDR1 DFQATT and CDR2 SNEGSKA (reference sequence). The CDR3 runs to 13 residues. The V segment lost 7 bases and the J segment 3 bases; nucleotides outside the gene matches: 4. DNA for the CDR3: TGCAGTGGTATAGCGGGGGGTACAGATACGCAGTATTTT. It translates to CSGIAGGTDTQYF.